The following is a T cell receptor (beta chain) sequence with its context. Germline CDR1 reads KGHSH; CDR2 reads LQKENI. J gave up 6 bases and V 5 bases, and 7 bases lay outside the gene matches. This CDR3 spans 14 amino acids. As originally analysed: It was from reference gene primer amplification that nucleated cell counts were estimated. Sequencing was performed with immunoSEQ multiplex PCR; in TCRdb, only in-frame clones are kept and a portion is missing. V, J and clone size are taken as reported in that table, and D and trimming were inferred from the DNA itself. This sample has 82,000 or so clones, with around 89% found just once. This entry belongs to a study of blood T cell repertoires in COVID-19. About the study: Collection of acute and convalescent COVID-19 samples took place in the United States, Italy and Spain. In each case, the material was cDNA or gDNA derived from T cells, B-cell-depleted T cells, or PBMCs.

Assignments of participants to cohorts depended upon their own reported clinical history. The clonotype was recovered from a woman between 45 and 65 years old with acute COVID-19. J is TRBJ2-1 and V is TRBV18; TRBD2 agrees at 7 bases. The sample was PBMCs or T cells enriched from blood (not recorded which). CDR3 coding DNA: TGTGCCAGCTCAGCGGACTCTAGCGGCAATGAGCAGTTCTTC. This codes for CASSADSSGNEQFF.